This record looks at one TCR beta chain sequence and its context. The assay was carried out at the deep level. Ten immunoSEQ deep assay plates were used to sequence unsorted PBMC DNA. Assay: immunoSEQ multiplex PCR; the TCRdb copy retains only in-frame clones and omits some. The data show about 480,000 clones, with more than 65% seen just once and approximately 13% held by the top ten. This entry belongs to a study of shared clonotypes between healthy human individuals. Study-level background: Serving as donors were a couple of women and three men, whose ages spanned 18 to 49.

What was sequenced was PBMCs. This TCR was recovered from a woman between 40 and 55 years old in good health. Some clones in this sample may be carry-over from other donors' samples.

CDR3 in amino acids: CSVDSRREYGYTF. The CDR3 nucleotides are TGCAGCGTTGATTCCCGACGAGAGTATGGCTACACCTTC. The chain carries TRBV29-1 and TRBJ1-2; D ambiguous. V was pared by 3 bases and J by 5 bases, with 13 bases between. Germline CDR1 and CDR2: SQVTM and ANQGSEA. This CDR3 is built from 13 residues.